The present entry profiles one T cell receptor (beta chain) with its context. Sequence at one end of the junction differs from germline and may be a read error. This entry is derived from a study of beta chain features in type 1 diabetes. Looked up from germline, CDR1 is GTSNPN and CDR2 is SVGIG (reference sequence). The CDR3 runs 10 residues. The authors reverse transcribed all of the isolated RNA, so sequencing captured expressed TCRB transcripts. Generated by immunoSEQ multiplex PCR, the TCRdb table keeps only in-frame clones and is missing some. This repertoire shows about 220,000 clones, roughly 11% found once; its top ten account for about 1.2%.

The source is a man aged 18 to 29 in good health. V usage is TRBV30 and J usage is TRBJ2-5; no definite D call. Specimen: central memory CD4+ T cells from blood. DNA of the CDR3: TGTGCCTGGAGTGAGGTAACCCTGTACTTC. Its protein product is CAWSEVTLYF.